These T cell receptor beta chains were read from a single sample in a study of CD8+ T cells in alopecia areata. TCRdb's copy holds only in-frame clones and misses some; the assay was immunoSEQ multiplex PCR. Found here are 150,000 to 250,000 clones, more than 55% of them singletons; the top ten hold approximately 3.4%. This material consisted of CD4+ T cells sorted from blood, taken at week 4, from a patient treated with tofacitinib. The receptors originated from a human donor with alopecia areata. CDR3s include the opening cysteine and the closing phenylalanine or tryptophan. The D gene is left open where the match is weak. Some rows have no size entry. The others give once, few or many, or a class for an expanded clone.

NA	TRBJ2-2	NA	TRBV30	TGTGCCTTTTACAACGGGGAGCTGTTTTTT	CAFYNGELFF
NA	TRBJ1-1	TRBD1	TRBV29-1	TGCAGCGTCCCGGGACAGGGGAACACTGAAGCTTTCTTT	CSVPGQGNTEAFF
NA	TRBJ2-7	NA	TRBV7-2	TGTGCCAGCAGTTCGTCCCGGGATTCCTACGAGCAGTACTTC	CASSSSRDSYEQYF
few	TRBJ1-1	NA	TRBV29-1	TGCAGCGTTGGAGGGACGGTGAACACTGAAGCTTTCTTT	CSVGGTVNTEAFF
NA	TRBJ1-5	TRBD1	TRBV18	TGTGCCAGCTCACCCTCCGGACAGGGGATCCAGCCCCAGCATTTT	CASSPSGQGIQPQHF
NA	TRBJ2-3	TRBD1	TRBV30	TGTGCCTGGAGGCCGGGACAGATCACAGATACGCAGTATTTT	CAWRPGQITDTQYF
NA	TRBJ1-2	NA	TRBV30	TGTGCCTGGGGGAACCTCTATGGCTACACCTTC	CAWGNLYGYTF
NA	TRBJ2-6	TRBD1	TRBV5-4	TGTGCCAGCAGCGTCGGTGGACAGGGGTTAGGCGGGGCCAACGTCCTGACTTTC	CASSVGGQGLGGANVLTF
few	TRBJ1-2	NA	TRBV21-1	TGTGCCAGCAGCAACCAAACAGGGGGCCTTGGCTACACCTTC	CASSNQTGGLGYTF
NA	TRBJ2-7	TRBD2	TRBV5-4	TGTGCCAGCAGCATTCTTCTAGCGGGGGTATCCTACGAGCAGTACTTC	CASSILLAGVSYEQYF
NA	TRBJ2-1	NA	TRBV5-1	TGCGCCAGCAGCTTGACCACCGACAGGAACAATGAGCAGTTCTTC	CASSLTTDRNNEQFF
NA	TRBJ1-5	NA	TRBV6-6	TGTGCCAGCAGTTACCGGACAGAAGTGGATCAGCCCCAGCATTTT	CASSYRTEVDQPQHF
NA	TRBJ1-2	NA	TRBV5-4	TGTGCCAGCAGCTTGGGGGGCGGAGGGGAGAACTATGGCTACACCTTC	CASSLGGGGENYGYTF
NA	TRBJ2-1	NA	TRBV5-1	TGCGCCAGCAGCTTTCGGGATAATTACAATGAGCAGTTCTTC	CASSFRDNYNEQFF
few	TRBJ2-5	NA	TRBV5-1	TGCGCCAGCAGCTCAACGGCCGGAACGTCAGAGACCCAGTACTTC	CASSSTAGTSETQYF
NA	TRBJ1-2	NA	TRBV9	TGTGCCAGCAGCGTAGACGCAGCATCGTTCTATGGCTACACCTTC	CASSVDAASFYGYTF
NA	TRBJ2-3	NA	TRBV29-1	TGCAGCGTTGAATGGAGGGGGCGAGGGACAGATACGCAGTATTTT	CSVEWRGRGTDTQYF
few	TRBJ2-7	NA	TRBV9	TGTGCCAGCAGTTTAGGTCGGGGGCGAAGCTCCTACGAGCAGTACTTC	CASSLGRGRSSYEQYF
once	TRBJ2-3	NA	TRBV5-6	TGTGCCAGCAGCCTAGGGGGGTTAGGCACAGATACGCAGTATTTT	CASSLGGLGTDTQYF
NA	TRBJ2-3	NA	TRBV5-1	TGCGCCAGCAGCTTGGACATCTCTAGCACAGATACGCAGTATTTT	CASSLDISSTDTQYF
NA	TRBJ2-5	NA	TRBV30	TGTGCCTGGAGTGGAATTTTCCAAGAGACCCAGTACTTC	CAWSGIFQETQYF
NA	TRBJ1-5	NA	TRBV28	TGTGCCAGCAGTTTATCCAGGGTTAGCAATCAGCCCCAGCATTTT	CASSLSRVSNQPQHF
few	TRBJ2-7	TRBD2	TRBV27	TGTGCCAGCAGGGGACTAGCGGACCACGAGCAGTACTTC	CASRGLADHEQYF
NA	TRBJ2-5	TRBD1	TRBV4-3	TGCGCCAGCAGCCTTACCTGGACAGGGGGACGGGAGACCCAGTACTTC	CASSLTWTGGRETQYF
few	TRBJ2-7	TRBD1	TRBV27	TGTGCCAGCAGTTTCAGATCCTTGGGGACAGGTGTCTACGAGCAGTACTTC	CASSFRSLGTGVYEQYF
NA	TRBJ2-5	TRBD2	TRBV6-6	TGTGCCAGCAGTCCAGCGGGGGGGCGACAGACCCAGTACTTC	CASSPAGGRQTQYF
few	TRBJ1-5	TRBD1	TRBV5-5	TGTGCCAGCAGCTTGAGAGGGGGCGAGCAGCCCCAGCATTTT	CASSLRGGEQPQHF
NA	TRBJ1-2	NA	TRBV9	TGTGCCAGCAGCCTACCTCGGGATGGCTACACCTTC	CASSLPRDGYTF
NA	TRBJ2-1	TRBD2	TRBV30	TGTGCCGGGAGACCTTTAGGACTAGCCCGTGTAGATAATGAGCAGTTCTTC	CAGRPLGLARVDNEQFF
NA	TRBJ1-4	NA	TRBV30	TGTGCCTGGAGCCCTCGGCGGGGCGAAAAACTGTTTTTT	CAWSPRRGEKLFF
NA	TRBJ2-1	TRBD2	TRBV30	TGTGCCTGGAGTCTCCGGGGAGGGGTCCCCTCCTACAATGAGCAGTTCTTC	CAWSLRGGVPSYNEQFF
NA	TRBJ1-1	NA	TRBV4-2	TGTGCCAGCAGCATCCGCCCTGCAGACACTGAAGCTTTCTTT	CASSIRPADTEAFF
few	TRBJ2-7	NA	TRBV29-1	TGCAGCGTTAAGCCTACAGGGACGGGGGAGCAGTACTTC	CSVKPTGTGEQYF
NA	TRBJ2-7	NA	TRBV29-1	TGCAGCGTTGCGTGGGGGGAAAGAGGCGAGCAGTACTTC	CSVAWGERGEQYF
NA	TRBJ2-3	TRBD1	TRBV15	TGTGCCACCAGCAGACAACAGGGGATTACAGATACGCAGTATTTT	CATSRQQGITDTQYF
NA	TRBJ1-2	NA	TRBV7-9	TGTGCCAGCAGCTTAAACCAAGGCCAGTTTGGCTACACCTTC	CASSLNQGQFGYTF
once	TRBJ1-1	NA	TRBV4-3	TGCGCCAGCAGCCAAGACCTTCAGAACACTGAAGCTTTCTTT	CASSQDLQNTEAFF
NA	TRBJ2-3	NA	TRBV29-1	TGCAGCGGAGGAGCAGATACGCAGTATTTT	CSGGADTQYF
NA	TRBJ1-4	TRBD1	TRBV15	TGTGCCACCAGCAGCGAACAGGGGGCATATGAAAAACTGTTTTTT	CATSSEQGAYEKLFF
NA	TRBJ2-5	NA	TRBV6-1	TGTGCCAGCAGTGAAGAGTATGCTCGGGAGACCCAGTACTTC	CASSEEYARETQYF
NA	TRBJ2-3	NA	TRBV15	TGTGCCACCAGCAGAGATCGTGGGACAACAGATACGCAGTATTTT	CATSRDRGTTDTQYF
few	TRBJ2-3	TRBD2	TRBV29-1	TGCAGCGTTGACACTAGCGGGGAAGGAGATACGCAGTATTTT	CSVDTSGEGDTQYF
NA	TRBJ1-2	NA	TRBV29-1	TGCAGCGTTGCCGGAACAGGCCTCTATGGCTACACCTTC	CSVAGTGLYGYTF
NA	TRBJ2-3	TRBD2	TRBV29-1	TGCAGCATTAACGGACTAGCGGGGGTTCCCGATACGCAGTATTTT	CSINGLAGVPDTQYF
NA	TRBJ2-2	TRBD1	TRBV5-1	TGCGCCAGCAGCTTGGTGGACAGGGTTCCCGGGGAGCTGTTTTTT	CASSLVDRVPGELFF